The 6 T cell receptor beta chains below all came from one sample that was sequenced in a study of T cell clusters in autoimmune cytopenias. One tube held mixed TRB-A and TRB-B primer pools for touch-down PCR. TCRdb reprocessed the multiplex PCR reads; each CDR3 protein has one entry and no DNA is given. Reported are 2,000 or so distinct CDR3 sequences; the ten largest clones contain about 50%. Tens of thousands of genome equivalents of blood DNA were amplified for TRB. Sequencing was carried out using peripheral blood. The receptors were sampled from a human donor with an autoimmune cytopenia or autoimmune hepatitis (not recorded which).

The chain recombines TRBV5-4 with TRBJ2-3. This CDR3 spans 12 amino acids. The germline V gene encodes CDR1 SGHNT and CDR2 YYREEE (reference sequence). Here the CDR3 reads CASSLPSGTQYF.

Judged by frequency, this clonotype is medium-sized (0.01 to 0.1%). The V and J genes are TRBV19 and TRBJ1-1. This CDR3 is built from 12 residues. CDR1 LNHDA and CDR2 SQIVND come from the germline V gene (reference sequence). This CDR3 is CASRYTNTEAFF.

This clonotype is medium-sized by frequency. The V and J genes are TRBV5-6 and TRBJ2-5. Germline lookup yields CDR1 SGHDT and CDR2 YYEEEE. The CDR3 is 13 amino acids. This CDR3 reads CASSLDRAETQYF.

The gene calls are TRBV4-1 and TRBJ2-7; the D gene TCRdb calls, TRBD1, cannot be checked with no DNA. Looked up from germline, CDR1 is MGHRA and CDR2 is YSYEKL. The CDR3 extends over 16 amino acids. CDR3 sequence: CASSSIFTGESYEQYF.

V is TRBV27 and J is TRBJ1-1; TCRdb lists TRBD1, though no DNA is available to test this call. The CDR3 spans 16 residues. Looked up from germline, CDR1 is MNHEY and CDR2 is SMNVEV (reference sequence). The CDR3 here is CASSSFPGGRNTEAFF.

The V call is TRBV19, the J call TRBJ2-3; TCRdb's D call of TRBD1 is untestable without DNA. Germline CDR1 is LNHDA and CDR2 is SQIVND (reference sequence). The CDR3 covers 16 residues. CDR3 loop: CASQDRVSSSTDTQYF. Using reference TRBV19 and TRBJ2-3 for the parts outside the CDR3, the full variable domain is DGGITQSPKYLFRKEGQNVTLSCEQNLNHDAMYWYRQDPGQGLRLIYYSQIVNDFQKGDIAEGYSVSREKKESFPLTVTSAQKNPTAFYLCASQDRVSSSTDTQYFGPGTRLTVL.